The rows below give T cell receptor beta chains drawn from one sample of a study of response to subunit inactivated influenza vaccine. TCRdb used MiXCR to reprocess the RT-PCR reads, holding one entry per CDR3 protein. The table includes about 700,000 distinct CDR3 sequences, about 15% detected once. The sample consisted of PBMCs from blood, taken around 14 days before vaccination. Receptors originate from a man between 50 and 59 years old who received an inactivated influenza vaccine. The CDR3 runs from the conserved cysteine through the conserved F or W. Each record gives: CDR3 length, D gene, clone size, J gene, V gene, CDR3 DNA, CDR3 protein. The D gene is left open where the match is weak. The size of a clone is reported for some rows only, either as once, few or many, or as a class for expanded clones.

16 - - TRBJ2-2 TRBV4-3 TGCGCCAGCAGCCAAGTAGGACTTACGAACACCGGGGAGCTGTTTTTT CASSQVGLTNTGELFF
14 TRBD1 few TRBJ2-7 TRBV7-2 TGTGCCAGCAGCCCCCGGACAGGGTGGAACGAGCAGTACTTC CASSPRTGWNEQYF
14 TRBD1 - TRBJ2-7 TRBV6-1 TGTGCCAGCAGAGACGGGACAGGTGACTACGAGCAGTACTTC CASRDGTGDYEQYF
13 TRBD1 many TRBJ1-2 TRBV20-1 TGCAGTGCCACGACAGGGATGACTAGCGGCTACACCTTC CSATTGMTSGYTF
16 - few TRBJ2-7 TRBV20-1 TGCAGTGCTAGAGCCGCTAGCGTCCTCAATGTCTACGAGCAGTACTTC CSARAASVLNVYEQYF
17 TRBD2 few TRBJ2-3 TRBV7-8 TGTGCCAGCAGCTTTCCTCTAACTAGCGGGGTCACAGATACGCAGTATTTT CASSFPLTSGVTDTQYF
15 TRBD1 - TRBJ1-3 TRBV6-5 TGTGCCAGCAGTTACACCCAGGGGGGAGGAAACACCATATATTTT CASSYTQGGGNTIYF
15 TRBD1 many TRBJ1-1 TRBV30 TGTGCCTGGAGTAAGACTAAGGGGGCCGGGGCTGAAGCTTTCTTT CAWSKTKGAGAEAFF
14 - many TRBJ2-2 TRBV28 TGTGCCAGCAGTTTGATGCCGGGGACCGGGGAGCTGTTTTTT CASSLMPGTGELFF
15 - few TRBJ2-7 TRBV6-2/TRBV6-3 TGTGCCAGCAGAATCGGTCGAGGAGGCTCCTACGAGCAGTACTTC CASRIGRGGSYEQYF
14 - - TRBJ2-7 TRBV20-1 TGCAGTGCTAGTCCCACCGGTTACTTATACGAGCAGTACTTC CSASPTGYLYEQYF
15 - few TRBJ2-3 TRBV24-1 TGTGCCACCACCGCCGGGACGGACAGCACAGATACGCAGTATTTT CATTAGTDSTDTQYF
15 - many TRBJ2-7 TRBV7-6 TGTGCCAGCAGCTTAGGTTTAAGGGGGGCAGACGAGCAGTACTTC CASSLGLRGADEQYF
15 TRBD1 few TRBJ2-7 TRBV11-2 TGTGCCAGCAGCTTTTCAGGGGGCCTCTCCTACGAGCAGTACTTC CASSFSGGLSYEQYF
14 - - TRBJ1-5 TRBV5-5 TGTGCCAGCAGCCGGGAAGTCGGCAATCAGCCCCAGCATTTT CASSREVGNQPQHF
15 TRBD2 - TRBJ2-1 TRBV18 TGTGCCAGCTCACCGACTAGCGGGGGGCACAATGAGCAGTTCTTC CASSPTSGGHNEQFF
15 TRBD2 many TRBJ2-3 TRBV4-2 TGTGCCAGCAGCCATCTAGCGGGAGACACAGATACGCAGTATTTT CASSHLAGDTDTQYF
14 - - TRBJ2-3 TRBV12-3/TRBV12-4 TGTGCCAGCAGTCCGCTTCACTCCGGAGATACGCAGTATTTT CASSPLHSGDTQYF